The present TCR beta chain was sequenced within a study of response to subunit inactivated influenza vaccine. This clonotype was seen more than once but under ten times. Its antigen is unidentified. Points from the study as a whole: Each seasonal influenza vaccination recruits few new T cells, the authors suggested.

V was clipped by 1 base and J by 2 bases; unmatched bases: 3. Germline loops: CDR1 KGHSH, CDR2 LQKENI. CDR3 length: 17 residues. TCRdb reanalysed the RT-PCR reads using MiXCR and keeps one entry per CDR3 protein. The data contain more than 400,000 distinct CDR3 sequences, 6.5% to 8% of them singletons. The V gene is TRBV18, the J gene TRBJ2-1, with 12 bases identical to TRBD2. The receptor was derived from a man aged 45 to 75 who received an inactivated influenza vaccine. This specimen consisted of PBMCs from blood, obtained about 24 months after vaccination. The CDR3, as DNA: TGTGCCAGCTCACCACGGACTAGCGGGAATACCTACAATGAGCAGTTCTTC. Its translation is CASSPRTSGNTYNEQFF.